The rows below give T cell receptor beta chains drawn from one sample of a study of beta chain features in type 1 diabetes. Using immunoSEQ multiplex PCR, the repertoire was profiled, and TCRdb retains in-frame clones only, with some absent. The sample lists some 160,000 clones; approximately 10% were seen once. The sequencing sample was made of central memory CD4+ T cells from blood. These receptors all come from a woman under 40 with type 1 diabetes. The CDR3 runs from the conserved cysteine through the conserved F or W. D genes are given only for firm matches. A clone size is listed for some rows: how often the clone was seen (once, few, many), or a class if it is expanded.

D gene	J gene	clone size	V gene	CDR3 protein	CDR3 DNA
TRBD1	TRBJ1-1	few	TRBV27	CASRTGVGLDTEAFF	TGTGCCAGCAGAACAGGGGTGGGGTTGGACACTGAAGCTTTCTTT
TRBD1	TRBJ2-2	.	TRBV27	CASSPGQGALRNTGELFF	TGTGCCAGCAGTCCCGGACAGGGGGCACTACGAAACACCGGGGAGCTGTTTTTT
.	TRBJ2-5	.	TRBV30	CAWRQTPVETQYF	TGTGCCTGGAGACAGACCCCCGTCGAGACCCAGTACTTC
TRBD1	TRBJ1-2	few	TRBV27	CASSTTRTGSGGYTF	TGTGCCAGCAGCACTACACGGACAGGGTCCGGTGGCTACACCTTC
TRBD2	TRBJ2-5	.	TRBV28	CASSLSSGTQETQYF	TGTGCCAGCAGTTTATCTAGCGGAACTCAAGAGACCCAGTACTTC
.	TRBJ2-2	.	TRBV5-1	CASNRDPGELFF	TGCGCCAGCAACAGGGATCCCGGGGAGCTGTTTTTT
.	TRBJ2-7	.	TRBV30	CAWSVPLGDRVFEQYF	TGTGCCTGGAGTGTACCTTTAGGAGACCGGGTCTTCGAGCAGTACTTC
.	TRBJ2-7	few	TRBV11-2	CASSLVEGGEQYF	TGTGCCAGCAGCTTAGTAGAAGGAGGCGAGCAGTACTTC
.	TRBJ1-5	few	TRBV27	CASSLRDGQPQHF	TGTGCCAGCAGTTTACGGGATGGTCAGCCCCAGCATTTT
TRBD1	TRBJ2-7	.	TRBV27	CASSLRTGVNEQYF	TGTGCCAGCAGTTTAAGGACAGGGGTAAACGAGCAGTACTTC
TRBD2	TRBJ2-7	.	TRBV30	CAWSPKLAGGSRNEQYF	TGTGCCTGGAGTCCCAAACTAGCGGGAGGAAGTAGGAACGAGCAGTACTTC
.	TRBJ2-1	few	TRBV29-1	CSVETKQGREYEQFF	TGCAGCGTCGAAACAAAACAGGGTCGGGAATATGAGCAGTTCTTC
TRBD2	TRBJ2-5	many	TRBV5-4	CASSSRTSGETQYF	TGTGCCAGCAGCTCCAGGACTAGCGGGGAGACCCAGTACTTC
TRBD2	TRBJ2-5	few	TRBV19	CASTSMGRAETQYF	TGTGCCAGTACCTCCATGGGGAGGGCAGAGACCCAGTACTTC
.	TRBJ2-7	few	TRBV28	CASSSGEQYF	TGTGCCAGCAGTTCCGGTGAGCAGTACTTC
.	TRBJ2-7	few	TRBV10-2	CASSEGASQYEQYF	TGCGCCAGCAGTGAAGGGGCCAGTCAGTACGAGCAGTACTTC
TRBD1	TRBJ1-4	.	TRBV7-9	CASSQGQDGVVVFF	TGTGCCAGCAGCCAGGGACAGGACGGAGTTGTGGTGTTTTTT